The 8 T cell receptor beta chains given below trace back to one sample, sequenced in a study of tumor-infiltrating lymphocytes in primary liver carcinoma listed by TCRdb under 2017. The listed sequencing device is Illumina HiSeq 2500. TCRbeta-specific cDNA was reverse-transcribed from 500 ng total RNA using a constant-region primer and ProtoScript II reverse transcriptase. TCRbeta libraries were built with three nested multiplex PCR rounds, a slightly modified ARM-PCR procedure. Each of the first two PCR rounds ran for around 11 cycles using multiplex TRBV1-TRBV30 forward primers together with a Cbeta reverse primer. TCRdb took the public reads, trimmed them with fastp at Q25, ran MiXCR for clone calling and kept in-frame beta chains. CDR3 protein sequences are deduplicated, and each keeps its most common genes and DNA. This sample holds roughly 80,000 distinct CDR3 sequences; 60% to 75% were observed only once. Just under 20% of the sample lies in the top ten.

Without any cell sorting, total RNA and DNA were extracted together from about 19-30 mg of bulk tissue using the AllPrep DNA/RNA mini kit. The sample was liver tumor tissue from sampling region 1. Interpreted using the paper, the cell subset or site label stands for: tumor region T1, superior pole. The receptors were gathered from a man aged 35 to 55 with primary liver carcinoma and hepatitis B virus infection.

This clonotype occurred many times. This chain connects TRBV12-3 or TRBV12-4 to TRBJ1-2; no firm D call. Trimming left V 6 bases short and J 1 base short, with 9 bases between. This CDR3 has 13 amino acids. CDR3 region: CASSRRVNYGYTF. CDR3 nucleotides: TGTGCCAGCAGCCGAAGGGTTAACTATGGCTACACCTTC.

For this clonotype: Mismatch with germline at one junction end may stem from a read error. The rearrangement joins TRBV6-1 to TRBJ2-5; D unresolved. Germline assignment: CDR1 MNHNS and CDR2 SASEGT. This CDR3 is 16 amino acids long. CDR3 amino acids: CASGTTANEFRETQDF. In DNA, the CDR3 is TGTGCCAGCGGAACAACAGCCAATGAATTTCGAGAGACCCAGGACTTC.

V and J are TRBV4-1 and TRBJ2-2; the match to TRBD2 covers 7 bases. This CDR3 has 15 amino acids. V was pared by 11 bases and J by 1 base, with 10 bases of the junction left unmatched. The germline gives CDR1 MGHRA, CDR2 YSYEKL. DNA of the CDR3: TGCGCCTGCGGCCAATCTAGCGGGAACACCGGGGAGCTGTTTTTT. Translating gives CACGQSSGNTGELFF.

Only a few counts were recorded for this clonotype. This may come from a read error, since a much larger clone is one base off. The gene calls are TRBV30 and TRBJ1-6, with D perhaps matching TRBD1 (6 bases). Germline CDR1 and CDR2: GTSNPN and SVGIG (reference sequence). The CDR3 runs 14 residues. Trimming shortened V by 2 bases and J by 9 bases, and 14 bases separated the two germline ends. As DNA, the CDR3 is TGTGCCTGGAGTCTCGTACAGGGTGGTTCACCCCTCCACTTT. The encoded protein is CAWSLVQGGSPLHF.

The rearrangement joins TRBV12-3 or TRBV12-4 to TRBJ2-2; D remains unclear. The CDR3 length is 14 residues. Deletions cut 4 bases from V and 3 bases from J, with 9 bases between. The CDR3 reads CASSSRAYTGELFF. The CDR3 DNA sequence: TGTGCCAGCAGTTCCCGAGCGTACACCGGGGAGCTGTTTTTT.

As for this clonotype: This may be a read error, as it is one base from a much larger clone. This chain connects TRBV7-2 to TRBJ2-2, with D maybe TRBD1 (5 bases). The CDR3 consists of 13 residues. CDR1 and CDR2 (germline): SGHTA, FQGNSA. The CDR3 is CASSLVRIGDLFF. The CDR3 DNA reads TGTGCCAGCAGCTTAGTCCGGATAGGGGATCTGTTTTTT.

This clonotype was seen many times. This chain's CDR3 is CASSFLAGAAEQYF. The DNA of the CDR3 is TGTGCCAGCAGTTTTCTAGCGGGAGCAGCCGAGCAGTACTTC. The V call is TRBV5-5, the J call TRBJ2-7, with 10 bases fitting TRBD2. V lost 5 bases, J lost 6 bases, and 8 bases stayed unmatched. Germline assignment: CDR1 SGHKS and CDR2 YYEKEE (reference sequence). CDR3 length: 14 amino acids. Complete variable domain (other parts from reference TRBV5-5 and TRBJ2-7): DAGVTQSPTHLIKTRGQQVTLRCSPISGHKSVSWYQQVLGQGPQFIFQYYEKEERGRGNFPDRFSARQFPNYSSELNVNALLLGDSALYLCASSFLAGAAEQYFGPGTRLTVT.

As for this clonotype: Compared with germline, one end of the junction differs, possibly owing to a read error. V and J are TRBV29-1 and TRBJ2-7; 9 bases match TRBD1. The V gene's germline CDR1 is SQVTM and CDR2 ANQGSEA. The CDR3 spans 16 residues. The CDR3 coding sequence is TGCAGCGTTAGCGTACCTTCCGGTACAGGGGGCGCCGAGCGGTACTTC. This translates into CSVSVPSGTGGAERYF.